These 23 T cell receptor beta chains share one sample of origin, sequenced in a study of T-cell memory formation after mild COVID-19. Via MiXCR, TCRdb re-called the 5' RACE reads, giving one row per CDR3 protein. The sample includes tens of thousands of distinct CDR3 sequences, 15% to 20% of them seen just once. Sequenced: PBMCs or a T cell subset sorted from them (not recorded which). The receptors here all came from an adult who had mild COVID-19 (a few samples of this study predate the infection). Cell type and time point are not known.

This clonotype was detected ten times or more. The CDR3 sequence: CASSGPGDSSLVRADTQYF. The DNA for the CDR3 is TGTGCCAGCAGCGGTCCCGGGGACTCCTCCCTGGTGAGGGCAGATACGCAGTATTTT. The rearrangement joins TRBV12-3 or TRBV12-4 to TRBJ2-3; D might be TRBD2 (6 bases). The CDR3 extends over 19 amino acids. V was clipped by 6 bases and J by 4 bases, with 29 bases between them.

This clonotype has just a few counts. The chain employs TRBV15 and TRBJ2-1, with 9 bases fitting TRBD1. This CDR3 is 16 amino acids long. Losses at the gene ends were 0 bases for V and 4 bases for J; bases not matched to a gene: 4. Germline V gene data show CDR1 as LNHNV and CDR2 as YYDKDF (reference sequence). CDR3 amino acids: CATSRDFGTGYNEQFF. The CDR3 bases are TGTGCCACCAGCAGAGATTTCGGGACAGGGTACAATGAGCAGTTCTTC.

This clonotype was seen a handful of times. The rearrangement uses TRBV19 and TRBJ2-7; D is perhaps TRBD1 (6 bases). Germline lookup yields CDR1 LNHDA and CDR2 SQIVND (reference sequence). This CDR3 comprises 14 residues. V lost 2 bases to trimming and J lost 4 bases, with 12 bases between them. CDR3 coding DNA: TGTGCCAGTAGTATATTGCCAGGGGAATACGAGCAGTACTTC. This sequence encodes CASSILPGEYEQYF.

This clonotype was observed at least ten times. This chain links TRBV27 with TRBJ1-3; D ambiguous. The CDR3 extends over 15 amino acids. The V end was cut by 5 bases, the J end by 3 bases, with 14 bases between. The V gene's germline CDR1 is MNHEY and CDR2 SMNVEV (reference sequence). CDR3 sequence reads: CASSPGSPVGNTIYF. The CDR3 region has the DNA TGTGCCAGCAGTCCCGGGTCCCCCGTTGGAAACACCATATATTTT.

This sequence joins TRBV7-2 and TRBJ2-3; D is ambiguous. Trimming removed 2 bases at V and 4 bases at J, with 7 bases between. CDR3 length equals 13 residues. In germline, CDR1 is SGHTA, CDR2 FQGNSA. The CDR3 sequence: CASSLSLPDTQYF. The CDR3 DNA is TGTGCCAGCAGCTTATCCTTACCAGATACGCAGTATTTT.

This clonotype was counted between two and nine times. This sequence joins TRBV5-4 and TRBJ2-2, with D perhaps given as TRBD1 or TRBD2 (5 bases each). The ends were cut back, 5 bases at V and 4 bases at J, with 15 bases in the middle. Germline V gene data show CDR1 as SGHNT and CDR2 as YYREEE (reference sequence). CDR3 size: 15 residues. The CDR3 sequence is CASRREGTPTGELFF. The CDR3 nucleotides are TGTGCCAGCAGACGGGAAGGGACCCCCACCGGGGAGCTGTTTTTT.

The CDR3 region has the DNA TGCGCCAGCAGTGATGCTCTGCGAACTATTGCAACTAATGAAAAACTGTTTTTT. Protein: CASSDALRTIATNEKLFF. The chain joins TRBV5-1 to TRBJ1-4; D gene unclear. Trimming took 5 bases from V and 0 from J, leaving 20 bases between them. The CDR3 has 18 amino acids. Germline values: CDR1 SGHRS, CDR2 YFSETQ.

This clonotype was counted a few times. The rearrangement links TRBV20-1 to TRBJ2-1; D gene uncertain. V was cut by 1 base and J by 7 bases, with 8 bases left in between. CDR1 is DFQATT, CDR2 SNEGSKA, per germline (reference sequence). The CDR3 consists of 12 residues. CDR3 protein: CSARVKDNEQFF. The CDR3 region has the DNA TGCAGTGCTAGAGTTAAGGATAATGAGCAGTTCTTC.

The chain recombines TRBV7-9 with TRBJ1-1, with 11 bases fitting TRBD1. CDR1 and CDR2 from the germline V gene are SEHNR and FQNEAQ (reference sequence). V dropped 0 bases and J dropped 10; count of bases not matched to a gene: 7. CDR3 length equals 15 residues. The CDR3 bases are TGTGCCAGCAGCTTAGCGCAAGGACAGGGGGCCGGAGCTTTCTTT. This gives the protein CASSLAQGQGAGAFF.

The chain recombines TRBV5-6 with TRBJ2-3; D may be TRBD1 or TRBD2 (5 bases each). This CDR3 region has 16 residues. Trimming stripped 4 bases from V and 2 bases from J, with 17 bases between. Germline V gene sequence: CDR1 SGHDT, CDR2 YYEEEE. The CDR3 loop reads CASSPVGENPTDTQYF. The CDR3 nucleotides are TGTGCCAGCAGCCCCGTGGGGGAAAACCCCACAGATACGCAGTATTTT.

Many counts were recorded for this clonotype. This chain joins TRBV5-4 and TRBJ2-1, with D possibly being TRBD2 (7 bases). Germline values: CDR1 SGHNT, CDR2 YYREEE (reference sequence). The CDR3 has 15 amino acids. V lost 5 bases and J lost 1, with 13 bases in between. The CDR3: CASRSGGLSYNEQFF. The CDR3 nucleotides are TGTGCCAGCAGATCCGGGGGGCTTTCCTACAATGAGCAGTTCTTC.

There are many counts of this clonotype. The gene calls are TRBV27 and TRBJ2-3; D is ambiguous. Germline loops: CDR1 MNHEY, CDR2 SMNVEV (reference sequence). The CDR3 is 13 residues long. V was clipped by 2 bases and J by 6 bases, with 9 bases between them. In DNA, the CDR3 is TGTGCCAGCAGTTTAAGGGTTGTGGATACGCAGTATTTT. It translates to CASSLRVVDTQYF.

This chain's CDR3 is CSARGGTGSTGYTF. In DNA, the CDR3 is TGCAGTGCTAGAGGCGGGACAGGGAGTACTGGCTACACCTTC. The gene calls are TRBV20-1 and TRBJ1-2, with TRBD1 matching over 9 bases. This CDR3 spans 14 amino acids. J lost 7 bases, V lost 1 base, and 7 bases had no gene match. Germline V gene sequence: CDR1 DFQATT, CDR2 SNEGSKA (reference sequence).

V gene TRBV28 combines with J gene TRBJ2-3, with D unclear. Germline CDR1 MDHEN, CDR2 SYDVKM. The V and J ends lost 5 bases and 2 bases respectively, with 8 bases between them. The CDR3 loop spans 13 amino acids. The CDR3 here is CASSPLDTDTQYF. As DNA, the CDR3 is TGTGCCAGCAGTCCTCTAGACACAGATACGCAGTATTTT.

Ten or more counts support this clonotype. V and J are TRBV5-1 and TRBJ2-7; 7 bases are a match to TRBD1. The CDR3 has 13 amino acids. Trimming removed 4 bases from V and 11 bases from J; junction bases left unmatched: 12. Per germline, CDR1 SGHRS and CDR2 YFSETQ. Here the CDR3 reads CASSPGSDRVKYF. CDR3 bases: TGCGCCAGCAGCCCGGGGTCAGACAGGGTAAAGTACTTC.

In its sample, this clonotype was seen many times. The chain combines TRBV7-2 with TRBJ2-3; D unclear. Germline CDR1 SGHTA, CDR2 FQGNSA. The V end was cut by 2 bases, the J end by 0 bases, with 9 bases between. The CDR3 extends over 15 amino acids. The CDR3 here is CASSLYGSSTDTQYF. The DNA of the CDR3 is TGTGCCAGCAGCTTATACGGCTCTAGCACAGATACGCAGTATTTT.

By share of the sample, this clonotype is medium-sized (0.01 to 0.1%). The gene calls are TRBV10-3 and TRBJ1-3; tentative D call: TRBD1 (6 bases). There are 13 residues in the CDR3. In germline, CDR1 is ENHRY, CDR2 SYGVKD. Trimming removed 6 bases at V and 0 bases at J, with 6 bases between. This chain's CDR3 is CAIRDSSGNTIYF. CDR3 in DNA: TGTGCCATCAGGGACAGCTCTGGAAACACCATATATTTT.

This clonotype was counted at least ten times. The chain links TRBV5-1 to TRBJ2-5, with D possibly matching TRBD2 (7 bases). CDR1 is SGHRS, CDR2 YFSETQ, per germline. The CDR3 covers 15 residues. V was clipped by 4 bases and J by 0 bases, with 13 bases between them. This chain's CDR3 is CASSPSGGHQETQYF. As DNA, the CDR3 is TGCGCCAGCAGCCCCTCCGGGGGGCACCAAGAGACCCAGTACTTC.

As to this clonotype: A much bigger clone sits one base away, suggesting this may be a read error. This sequence joins TRBV12-3 or TRBV12-4 and TRBJ1-5; D is unresolved. The CDR3 length is 13 residues. The CDR3 DNA reads TGTGCCAGCAGTTCATCAAGCAATCAGCCCAAGCATTTT. As protein: CASSSSSNQPKHF.

This clonotype has at least ten counts. The chain combines TRBV24-1 with TRBJ1-1; 7 bases map to TRBD1. The CDR3 has 15 residues. Per germline, CDR1 KGHDR and CDR2 SFDVKD. J gave up 2 bases and V 4 bases, and 6 bases lay outside the gene matches. CDR3 residues: CATSETGLPNTEAFF. The CDR3 coding sequence is TGTGCCACCAGTGAGACAGGGCTCCCCAACACTGAAGCTTTCTTT.

Many counts were recorded for this clonotype. V usage is TRBV7-9 and J usage is TRBJ1-4; D possibly corresponds to TRBD1 (5 bases). V dropped 5 bases and J dropped 5 bases, with 24 bases sitting between them. In germline, CDR1 is SEHNR, CDR2 FQNEAQ (reference sequence). The CDR3 has 18 residues. In DNA, the CDR3 is TGTGCCAGCAGCGATACATACTGGACAACCCAACGCAATGAAAAACTGTTTTTT. This encodes CASSDTYWTTQRNEKLFF.

This clonotype has a count of ten or more. The chain links TRBV4-2 to TRBJ2-1, with 16 bases aligning to TRBD2. CDR1 LGHNA and CDR2 YNFKEQ come from the germline V gene. CDR3 size: 15 residues. Losses at the gene ends were 4 bases for V and 8 bases for J; bases not matched to a gene: 2. The CDR3 loop reads CASSRGTSGGDEQFF. The CDR3 coding sequence is TGTGCCAGCAGCCGAGGGACTAGCGGGGGGGATGAGCAGTTCTTC.

The genes are TRBV12-3 or TRBV12-4 and TRBJ2-7; D perhaps matches TRBD2 (5 bases). Trimming pared 6 bases from V and 4 bases from J, leaving 16 bases between. The CDR3 extends over 14 amino acids. CDR3 protein: CASRDGLGDYEQYF. In DNA, the CDR3 is TGTGCCAGCAGGGACGGGCTGGGAGATTACGAGCAGTACTTC.